The 10 T cell receptor beta chains below come from one sample, sequenced in a study of blood T cell repertoires in COVID-19. Sequencing used immunoSEQ multiplex PCR; TCRdb keeps in-frame clones, though not all of them. The sample lists around 99,000 clones; around 90% were seen once. Sequencing was performed on peripheral blood. Receptor source: a human donor in a cohort sampled during active COVID-19.

V and J are TRBV24-1 and TRBJ2-3; TRBD2 aligns across 9 bases. The length of the CDR3 is 18 residues. J lost 6 bases, V lost 7 bases, and 19 bases had no gene match. Germline CDR1 reads KGHDR; CDR2 reads SFDVKD. The CDR3 here is CATSSSSGGPGMVDTQYF. The CDR3 DNA is TGTGCCACCAGCTCTAGTAGCGGGGGCCCGGGGATGGTCGATACGCAGTATTTT.

Notes on this clone: One end of the junction varies from germline; a read error may be responsible. This rearrangement joins TRBV7-7 to TRBJ2-5, with 12 nucleotides matching TRBD2. This CDR3 is 16 amino acids long. Germline lookup yields CDR1 SSHAT and CDR2 FNYEAQ (reference sequence). CDR3 residues: CASSPGLAGFQETQYF. The CDR3 coding sequence is TGTGCTAGCAGCCCAGGACTAGCGGGGTTCCAAGAGACCCAGTACTTC.

The gene calls are TRBV5-5 and TRBJ1-6; a possible D gene is TRBD1 (6 bases). The V gene's germline CDR1 is SGHKS and CDR2 YYEKEE (reference sequence). V was cut by 2 bases and J by 6 bases, with 12 bases left in between. The CDR3 has 15 amino acids. In DNA form, the CDR3 reads TGTGCCAGCAGCTTAGAACAGGGATCTAATTCACCCCTCCACTTT. Translating it yields CASSLEQGSNSPLHF.

CDR3 in DNA: TGCAGCGTTGGACAGAGGAACTCTGGAAACACCATATATTTT. This codes for CSVGQRNSGNTIYF. The chain is built from TRBV29-1 and TRBJ1-3; tentatively, D is TRBD1 (5 bases). This CDR3 has 14 amino acids. V lost 4 bases and J 0 bases, leaving 10 bases between the germline ends. The V gene's germline CDR1 is SQVTM and CDR2 ANQGSEA.

The chain employs TRBV28 and TRBJ1-5, with TRBD1 matching over 8 bases. This CDR3 has 14 amino acids. Germline V gene sequence: CDR1 MDHEN, CDR2 SYDVKM. V was pared by 3 bases and J by 5 bases, with 3 bases of the junction left unmatched. The CDR3: CASSLTGDHQPQHF. CDR3 sequence (DNA): TGTGCCAGCAGTTTGACAGGGGACCATCAGCCCCAGCATTTT.

The CDR3 DNA reads as TGTGCCAGCAGCTTATCGGGAATATCCACAGATACGCAGTATTTT. Its protein product is CASSLSGISTDTQYF. The gene calls are TRBV11-3 and TRBJ2-3; D perhaps matches TRBD2 (5 bases). This CDR3 has 15 amino acids. With 2 bases removed from V and 2 bases from J, the gap between germline ends came to 11 bases. The germline V gene has CDR1 SGHNT and CDR2 YENEEA.

The chain joins TRBV2 to TRBJ2-1; 7 nucleotides agree with TRBD2. The junction had 13 bases not matched to a gene; V was cut back by 2 bases and J by 9 bases. Germline loops: CDR1 SNHLY, CDR2 FYNNEI. This CDR3 is built from 16 residues. The CDR3 bases are TGTGCCAGCAGTGAAAGAGGGGCGGGAGCGTCCCCTGAGCAGTTCTTC. This sequence encodes CASSERGAGASPEQFF.

This clone appeared a single time. The chain couples TRBV9 to TRBJ2-2, with TRBD1 matching 8 bases. This CDR3 contains 14 residues. J was trimmed by 3 bases and V by 2 bases; bases with no gene match: 0. Germline lookup yields CDR1 SGDLS and CDR2 YYNGEE. The CDR3 region is CASSVDRDTGELFF. In nucleotides, the CDR3 is TGTGCCAGCAGCGTGGACAGGGACACCGGGGAGCTGTTTTTT. Looking up the rest from reference TRBV9 and TRBJ2-2 gives the full variable domain: DSGVTQTPKHLITATGQRVTLRCSPRSGDLSVYWYQQSLDQGLQFLIQYYNGEERAKGNILERFSAQQFPDLHSELNLSSLELGDSALYFCASSVDRDTGELFFGEGSRLTVL.

The chain joins TRBV5-1 to TRBJ2-5; 11 bases agree with TRBD1. Germline CDR1 and CDR2: SGHRS and YFSETQ. V lost 4 bases, J lost 5 bases, and 4 bases stayed unmatched. The CDR3 is made up of 14 amino acids. The CDR3 region has the DNA TGCGCCAGCAGCAACGGACAGGGGGCGGAGACCCAGTACTTC. This gives the protein CASSNGQGAETQYF. The full variable domain, in which reference TRBV5-1 and TRBJ2-5 provide the parts outside the CDR3, is KAGVTQTPRYLIKTRGQQVTLSCSPISGHRSVSWYQQTPGQGLQFLFEYFSETQRNKGNFPGRFSGRQFSNSRSEMNVSTLELGDSALYLCASSNGQGAETQYFGPGTRLLVL.

The J gene is TRBJ2-7, the V gene TRBV6-2 or TRBV6-3; 7 bases align to TRBD2. The V and J ends lost 5 bases and 2 bases, in that order; junction bases with no gene match: 6. This CDR3 spans 14 amino acids. Germline V gene lookup returns CDR1 MNHEY and CDR2 SVGEGT. The CDR3 here is CASSDTGLAYEQYF. CDR3 nucleotide sequence: TGTGCCAGCAGTGACACCGGACTAGCCTACGAGCAGTACTTC.